Here is one TCR beta chain with its context. Additional DNA sequences in this sample encode the identical CDR3. The data originate from a study of beta chain features in type 1 diabetes. The germline gives CDR1 SEHNR, CDR2 FQNEAQ (reference sequence). The CDR3 runs 14 residues. V lost 2 bases and J lost 7; bases outside the gene matches: 4. Of the isolated RNA, all was reverse transcribed, and so the sequenced material was expressed TCRB transcripts. The assay was immunoSEQ multiplex PCR, and TCRdb's table has in-frame clones only and misses some. The sample shows hundreds of thousands of clones, around 10% of them seen only once.

This TCR was sampled from a woman in her thirties in good health. The chain recombines TRBV7-9 with TRBJ1-5; TRBD1 agrees at 8 bases. Sequences were obtained from naive CD4+ T cells from blood. CDR3 amino acids: CASSLQGAGQPQHF. The CDR3 DNA reads as TGTGCCAGCAGCTTACAGGGGGCCGGGCAGCCCCAGCATTTT.